Presented here are 15 T cell receptor beta chains from one specimen sequenced in a study of control samples from healthy donors and cancer patients (dated by TCRdb to between 2020 and 2021). Library generation was performed with the immunoSEQ multiplex PCR assay. The immuneACCESS repertoire file appears here via TCRdb, limited to in-frame rearrangements. These files lack a portion of the clones; in checked studies, under half of the deficit traces to unresolved V genes, and the cause of the others is not known. The sample table holds 350,000 to 450,000 clones, of which 80% to 95% were seen once. The biggest ten clones account for 5.5% to 7.5% of the sample. Sequenced material: PBMCs. The receptors come from a man in his forties with head and neck cancer.

This clone occurred a few times. The chain carries TRBV14 and TRBJ2-7, with D unclear. V was clipped by 3 bases and J by 3 bases, with 6 bases between them. CDR1 SGHDN and CDR2 FVKESK come from the germline V gene. CDR3 length equals 12 residues. CDR3 in DNA: TGTGCCAGCAGCCAGATCAACTACGAGCAGTACTTC. Its protein is CASSQINYEQYF.

The gene calls are TRBV6-1 and TRBJ1-2; D possibly corresponds to TRBD1 (6 bases). Trimming removed 3 bases at V and 7 bases at J, with 9 bases between. Germline V lookup: CDR1 MNHNS, CDR2 SASEGT. The CDR3 is 12 residues long. In DNA, the CDR3 is TGTGCCAGCAGTGACAGGGGATCTGGCTACACCTTC. Translated, it gives CASSDRGSGYTF.

This clone was observed a few times. This chain joins TRBV6-5 and TRBJ1-5; 7 nucleotides match TRBD1. This CDR3 has 14 residues. Germline V gene lookup returns CDR1 MNHEY and CDR2 SVGAGI. Trimming took 4 bases from V and 7 from J; bases not matched to a gene: 7. The CDR3 spells CASSSGGQRQPQHF. Here the CDR3 DNA reads TGTGCCAGCAGTTCAGGGGGGCAGAGGCAGCCCCAGCATTTT.

This chain connects TRBV9 to TRBJ2-5; 10 positions agree with TRBD2. The CDR3 loop spans 15 amino acids. Looked up from germline, CDR1 is SGDLS and CDR2 is YYNGEE. V gave up 1 base and J gave up 2 bases; unmatched junction bases: 2. The CDR3 here is CASSVSSGGQETQYF. CDR3 bases: TGTGCCAGCAGCGTATCTAGCGGGGGTCAAGAGACCCAGTACTTC. Together with reference TRBV9 and TRBJ2-5, the CDR3 gives the full variable domain: DSGVTQTPKHLITATGQRVTLRCSPRSGDLSVYWYQQSLDQGLQFLIQYYNGEERAKGNILERFSAQQFPDLHSELNLSSLELGDSALYFCASSVSSGGQETQYFGPGTRLLVL.

The rearrangement joins TRBV28 to TRBJ2-7; 9 bases are shared with TRBD1. V gave up 4 bases and J gave up 4 bases; unmatched junction bases: 14. The germline V gene encodes CDR1 MDHEN and CDR2 SYDVKM. This CDR3 region has 17 residues. The CDR3 DNA sequence: TGTGCCAGCAGTTCCCCCGGGGGGACAGGGTCGGATTACGAGCAGTACTTC. It is translated as CASSSPGGTGSDYEQYF.

The V gene is TRBV19, the J gene TRBJ1-2; D is ambiguous. Between the trimmed V and J ends, which lost 3 bases and 0 bases, there was a span of 11 bases. In germline, CDR1 is LNHDA, CDR2 SQIVND (reference sequence). This CDR3 has 15 amino acids. The CDR3 sequence is CASSIGSLSNYGYTF. The CDR3 coding sequence is TGTGCCAGTAGTATTGGAAGCCTTTCTAACTATGGCTACACCTTC.

The chain's CDR3 is CAGGTGTRRGEQFF. CDR3 nucleotide sequence: TGTGCCGGTGGGACTGGAACTAGGAGAGGTGAGCAGTTCTTC. This chain uses TRBV2 with TRBJ2-1; D is possibly TRBD2 (6 bases). Deletions cut 11 bases from V and 9 bases from J, with 23 bases between. The CDR3 has 14 residues. The V gene's germline CDR1 is SNHLY and CDR2 FYNNEI.

The gene calls are TRBV18 and TRBJ1-5; D is undetermined. Germline V gene lookup returns CDR1 KGHSH and CDR2 LQKENI. V shed 3 bases and J shed 4 bases, with 10 bases lying between them. This CDR3 comprises 14 residues. CDR3 in amino acids: CASSPWAVNQPQHF. The DNA of the CDR3 is TGTGCCAGCTCACCCTGGGCCGTGAATCAGCCCCAGCATTTT. The variable domain in full, with the rest retrieved from reference TRBV18 and TRBJ1-5, is NAGVMQNPRHLVRRRGQEARLRCSPMKGHSHVYWYRQLPEEGLKFMVYLQKENIIDESGMPKERFSAEFPKEGPSILRIQQVVRGDSAAYFCASSPWAVNQPQHFGDGTRLSIL.

This clone occurred once. CDR3 loop: CASSEARLLEQFF. The CDR3 region has the DNA TGTGCCAGCAGTGAGGCACGTCTTTTAGAGCAGTTCTTC. The J gene is TRBJ2-1, the V gene TRBV2; D is unresolved. CDR3 size: 13 residues. The germline V and J ends were trimmed by 3 bases and 10 bases, with 13 bases remaining between them. Germline loops: CDR1 SNHLY, CDR2 FYNNEI. Full variable domain (rest looked up from reference TRBV2 and TRBJ2-1): EPEVTQTPSHQVTQMGQEVILRCVPISNHLYFYWYRQILGQKVEFLVSFYNNEISEKSEIFDDQFSVERPDGSNFTLKIRSTKLEDSAMYFCASSEARLLEQFFGPGTRLTVL.

J is TRBJ2-7 and V is TRBV7-9; D is perhaps TRBD2 (7 bases). CDR3 length equals 15 residues. Germline lookup yields CDR1 SEHNR and CDR2 FQNEAQ (reference sequence). Trimming removed 5 bases at V and 2 bases at J, with 16 bases between. The CDR3 nucleotides are TGTGCCAGCAGCCCACGGGGGGCTTGGCCCTACGAGCAGTACTTC. As protein: CASSPRGAWPYEQYF.

The rearrangement uses TRBV24-1 and TRBJ2-3; the D is unclear. Looked up from germline, CDR1 is KGHDR and CDR2 is SFDVKD. V lost 6 bases and J 0 bases, leaving 9 bases between the germline ends. CDR3 length equals 14 residues. The CDR3 nucleotides read TGTGCCACCAGTAAGGGAACTAGCACAGATACGCAGTATTTT. Translation: CATSKGTSTDTQYF.

CDR3 sequence: CASSLQDTEAFF. DNA of the CDR3: TGTGCCAGCAGTTTACAGGACACTGAAGCTTTCTTT. The chain employs TRBV12-3 or TRBV12-4 and TRBJ1-1, with D unresolved. The CDR3 is 12 amino acids. Between the trimmed V and J ends, which lost 2 bases and 3 bases, there was a span of 4 bases.

The genes are TRBV4-1 and TRBJ2-7; D possibly corresponds to TRBD2 (5 bases). Trimming shortened V by 1 base and J by 0 bases, and 7 bases separated the two germline ends. CDR3 length equals 14 residues. CDR1 and CDR2 (germline): MGHRA, YSYEKL. CDR3 bases: TGCGCCAGCAGCCAAGCCGGGATCTCCTACGAGCAGTACTTC. It codes for CASSQAGISYEQYF.

The V call is TRBV28, the J call TRBJ1-2, with D possibly matching TRBD1 (6 bases). Germline V lookup: CDR1 MDHEN, CDR2 SYDVKM. This CDR3 region has 13 residues. Trimming took 8 bases from V and 4 from J, leaving 14 bases between them. For the CDR3, the DNA is TGTGCCAGCGGCGAAGGGGGAGGCTATGGCTACACCTTC. Its translation is CASGEGGGYGYTF.

V and J are TRBV28 and TRBJ1-6; TRBD1 might be the D (6 bases). V was pared by 6 bases and J by 7 bases, with 13 bases between. Germline V gives CDR1 MDHEN, CDR2 SYDVKM. This CDR3 spans 14 amino acids. CDR3 region: CASSGRTVNSPLHF. CDR3 bases: TGTGCCAGCAGCGGAAGGACAGTAAATTCACCCCTCCACTTT.